This TCR beta chain is from a study of blood T cell repertoires in COVID-19 (TCRdb year 2020). Notes on the research overall: Collaborator samples came from the United States, Italy and Spain and covered acute and convalescent phases of COVID-19. The material from the prospective study consisted of cDNA or gDNA derived from T cells, B-cell-depleted T cells, or PBMCs. Deeply sampled blood TCRbeta repertoires from subjects exposed to, actively infected with, or recovered from COVID-19 were included in the dataset. The repertoires were made available in a free public database intended to serve as a resource for research on the immune response to SARS-CoV-2. Samples were obtained from the ongoing ImmuneRACE study (first 160 participants) and from about 1,300 subjects provided by 6 global collaborators. A de-identified subject ID, COVID-19 status, age in years and sex were almost always included in the sample metadata. Where available, HLA class I and class II types were taken from metadata supplied by the sample provider and were not determined by assay-based typing.

TCRbeta CDR3 regions were amplified from genomic DNA by means of the immunoSEQ Assay, a bias-controlled multiplex PCR. In the original analysis: The number of nucleated cells in each sample was estimated by amplification of reference gene primers within the assay. Sequence reads were collapsed and filtered to measure the absolute abundance of every unique TCRbeta CDR3 rearrangement. For each sample, productive Simpson clonality was calculated as the square root of Simpson's diversity index across productive rearrangements. TCRdb took this table from immuneACCESS and kept in-frame rearrangements with V and J called. Such tables lack part of the clones; where checked against another copy, unresolved V genes explain under half of the gap, and the rest is unexplained. V and J calls and clone size come straight from that table; D and trimming were deduced from the DNA. The sample table lists around 120,000 clones, 86% of them with a count of one. The biggest ten clones account for around 2.5% of the sample.

Points on this clone: The clone's antigen remains unknown. No base quality information exists; no much larger clone differs at one position.

The research as a whole found: The amount of clinical and demographic metadata varied by source and participant and was provided uncurated.

Participants in the prospective study were enrolled through a virtual design, were aged about 18 to 90 years, and lived in some 24 United States geographic areas. In the prospective study, participants were assigned to cohorts based on the clinical history participants reported in a screening survey and a study questionnaire. ImmuneRACE Cohort 3 recovered participants were defined by two consecutive negative NP/OP PCR tests, healthcare professional clearance, or symptom resolution. In the prospective study, mobile phlebotomists collected whole blood, serum and a nasopharyngeal or oropharyngeal swab from each participant. Participants in the prospective study had the option to provide additional blood draws and questionnaires over a 2-month period. Blood samples from the prospective study were shipped frozen or at room temperature prior to DNA extraction. The receptor comes from a woman in her fifties or sixties who had recovered from COVID-19. Material: PBMCs or T cells enriched from blood (not recorded which).

CDR3 loop: CASSYSGRQNTEAFF. The bases read TGTGCCAGCAGTTACAGCGGCAGACAGAACACTGAAGCTTTCTTT. The chain was built from TRBV6-5 and TRBJ1-1; no D segment can be confidently identified. From the germline V gene, CDR1 is MNHEY and CDR2 is SVGAGI. The CDR3 starts with the cysteine, ends with the phenylalanine, and has 15 residues. The entry retains the CDR3 DNA only, 45 bases that are in frame from base 1. Cut back by 2 bases and 1 base, the V and J ends lie 11 bases apart.